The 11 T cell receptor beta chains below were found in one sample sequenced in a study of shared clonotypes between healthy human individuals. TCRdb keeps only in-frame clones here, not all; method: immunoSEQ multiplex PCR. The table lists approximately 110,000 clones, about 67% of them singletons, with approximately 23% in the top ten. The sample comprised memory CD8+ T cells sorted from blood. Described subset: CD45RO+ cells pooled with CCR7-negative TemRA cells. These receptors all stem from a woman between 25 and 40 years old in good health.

Here the CDR3 reads CASSFGTSGDEQFF. CDR3 nucleotide sequence: TGTGCCAGCAGTTTCGGGACTAGCGGGGATGAGCAGTTCTTC. J is TRBJ2-1 and V is TRBV27, with TRBD2 matching over 13 bases. CDR1 and CDR2 from the germline V gene are MNHEY and SMNVEV (reference sequence). The ends lost 3 bases at V and 8 bases at J; junction bases unmatched: 1. The CDR3 length is 14 residues.

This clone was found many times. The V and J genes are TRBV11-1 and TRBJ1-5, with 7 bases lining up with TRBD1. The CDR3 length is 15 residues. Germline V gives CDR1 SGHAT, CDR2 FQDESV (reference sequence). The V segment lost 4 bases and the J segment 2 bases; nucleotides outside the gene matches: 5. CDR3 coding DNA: TGTGCCAGCAGCTCGACAGGGTCAGGCAATCAGCCCCAGCATTTT. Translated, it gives CASSSTGSGNQPQHF.

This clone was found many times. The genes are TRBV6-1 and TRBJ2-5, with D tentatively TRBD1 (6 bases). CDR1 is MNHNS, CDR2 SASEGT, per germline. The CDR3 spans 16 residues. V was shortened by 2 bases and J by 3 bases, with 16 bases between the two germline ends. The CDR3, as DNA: TGTGCCAGCAGTGAAAGGTTGGGGGACAAGGAAGAGACCCAGTACTTC. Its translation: CASSERLGDKEETQYF.

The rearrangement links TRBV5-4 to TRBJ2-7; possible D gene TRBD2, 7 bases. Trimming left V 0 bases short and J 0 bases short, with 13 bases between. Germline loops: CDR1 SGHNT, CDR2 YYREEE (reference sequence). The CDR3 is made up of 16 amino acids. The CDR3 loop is CASSLAGGGLSYEQYF. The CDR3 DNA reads TGTGCCAGCAGCTTGGCCGGCGGGGGCCTCTCCTACGAGCAGTACTTC. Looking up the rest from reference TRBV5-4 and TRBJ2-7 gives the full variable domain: ETGVTQSPTHLIKTRGQQVTLRCSSQSGHNTVSWYQQALGQGPQFIFQYYREEENGRGNFPPRFSGLQFPNYSSELNVNALELDDSALYLCASSLAGGGLSYEQYFGPGTRLTVT.

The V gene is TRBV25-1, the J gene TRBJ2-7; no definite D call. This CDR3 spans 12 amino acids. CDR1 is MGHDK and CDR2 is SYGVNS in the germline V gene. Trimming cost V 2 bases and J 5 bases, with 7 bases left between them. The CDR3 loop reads CASSEGSHEQYF. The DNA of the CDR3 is TGTGCCAGCAGTGAAGGATCCCACGAGCAGTACTTC.

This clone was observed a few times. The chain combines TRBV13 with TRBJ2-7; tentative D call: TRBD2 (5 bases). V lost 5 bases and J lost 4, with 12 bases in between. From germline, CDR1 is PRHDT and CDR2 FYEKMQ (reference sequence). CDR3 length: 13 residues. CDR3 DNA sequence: TGTGCCAGCAGCCCCGGGGTTAGTTACGAGCAGTACTTC. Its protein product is CASSPGVSYEQYF.

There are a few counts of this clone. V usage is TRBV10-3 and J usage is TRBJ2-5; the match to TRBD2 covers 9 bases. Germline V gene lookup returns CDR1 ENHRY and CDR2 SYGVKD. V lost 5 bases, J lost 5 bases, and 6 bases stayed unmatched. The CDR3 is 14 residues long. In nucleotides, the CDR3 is TGTGCCATCAGTATAGCGGGAGAAGGGGAGACCCAGTACTTC. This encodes CAISIAGEGETQYF.

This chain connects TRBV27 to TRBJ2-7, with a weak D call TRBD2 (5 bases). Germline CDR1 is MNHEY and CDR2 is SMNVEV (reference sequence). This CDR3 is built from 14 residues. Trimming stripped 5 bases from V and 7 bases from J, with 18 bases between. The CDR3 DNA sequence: TGTGCCAGCAGTATAGTGGGGAGCCCGGGAGAGCAGTACTTC. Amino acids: CASSIVGSPGEQYF.

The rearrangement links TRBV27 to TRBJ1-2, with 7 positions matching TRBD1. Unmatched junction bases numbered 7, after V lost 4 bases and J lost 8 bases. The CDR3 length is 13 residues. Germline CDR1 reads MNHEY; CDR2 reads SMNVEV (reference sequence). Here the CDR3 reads CASSYNQGGGYTF. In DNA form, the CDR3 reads TGTGCCAGCAGTTACAATCAGGGGGGCGGCTACACCTTC.

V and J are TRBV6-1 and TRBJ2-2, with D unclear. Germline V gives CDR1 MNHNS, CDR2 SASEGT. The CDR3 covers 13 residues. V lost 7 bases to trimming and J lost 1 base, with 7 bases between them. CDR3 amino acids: CASKNQNTGELFF. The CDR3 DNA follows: TGTGCCAGCAAAAATCAGAACACCGGGGAGCTGTTTTTT.

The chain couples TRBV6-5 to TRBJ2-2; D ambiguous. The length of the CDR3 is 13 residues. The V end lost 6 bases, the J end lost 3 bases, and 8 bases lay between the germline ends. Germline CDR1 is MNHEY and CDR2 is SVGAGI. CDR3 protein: CASRRYYTGELFF. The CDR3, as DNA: TGTGCCAGCAGACGCTATTACACCGGGGAGCTGTTTTTT.